This T cell receptor (beta chain) was captured by sequencing in a study of T cells in women clearing cervical HPV infection. Overall study results and limits: Effector/memory and HPV-specific T cells were not isolated, and association timing is unknown.

Clones were sequenced by immunoSEQ multiplex PCR, and TCRdb holds only the in-frame ones, with some missing. Its listing shows about 40,000 clones. Note on this clone: The antigen is not known. One end of the junction does not line up with germline, which may come from a read error.

The sequence derives from a woman between 18 and 69 years old with a cervical HPV16 infection that either progressed to CIN3+ or cleared (not recorded which). Material: blood buffy coat.

CDR3 region: CASSQGVLAGGDEQYF. CDR3 DNA, as far as it was read: TGCGCCAGCAGCCAAGGTGTACTAGCGGGAGGGGACGAG. The J gene is TRBJ2-7, the V gene TRBV4-2, with 13 bases identical to TRBD2. With the read ending 3 residues before the CDR3 end, the germline J gene is used to fill in that end. Germline V CDR1 and CDR2: LGHNA, YNFKEQ. The length of the CDR3 is 16 residues.